The 13 T cell receptor beta chains below all came from one sample that was sequenced in a study of cytomegalovirus exposure and HLA in healthy donors. PCR was performed using 60 Vbeta and 13 Jbeta primers. The method was immunoSEQ multiplex PCR; TCRdb's version includes in-frame clones alone and lacks a portion of them. The sample contains 90,000 to 130,000 clones, 75% to 90% of which appear only once. The sequenced sample was PBMCs. These receptors were collected from a man aged 40-55 years in good health and CMV-seronegative.

This clone has only a few counts. The rearrangement uses TRBV4-3 and TRBJ2-1; 7 nucleotides agree with TRBD2. The V and J ends lost 0 bases and 6 bases, in that order; junction bases with no gene match: 5. This CDR3 has 15 amino acids. Germline-derived CDR1 and CDR2 are LGHNA and YSLEER. The CDR3 sequence: CASSQDPGGSNEQFF. The CDR3 DNA follows: TGCGCCAGCAGCCAAGATCCGGGGGGATCCAATGAGCAGTTCTTC.

The chain links TRBV10-3 to TRBJ2-3; 7 nucleotides line up with TRBD1. The junction had 7 bases not matched to a gene; V was cut back by 4 bases and J by 3 bases. Germline V gives CDR1 ENHRY, CDR2 SYGVKD. This CDR3 spans 15 amino acids. The chain's CDR3 is CAISARGLGTDTQYF. CDR3 coding DNA: TGTGCCATCAGTGCTAGGGGGCTGGGGACAGATACGCAGTATTTT.

The chain is built from TRBV6-5 and TRBJ1-2; D perhaps matches TRBD1 (5 bases). V was cut by 2 bases and J by 4 bases, with 8 bases left in between. This CDR3 region has 13 residues. CDR1 and CDR2 from the germline V gene are MNHEY and SVGAGI. This CDR3 reads CASSYDSSYGYTF. CDR3 coding DNA: TGTGCCAGCAGTTACGACAGTTCCTATGGCTACACCTTC.

V usage is TRBV6-5 and J usage is TRBJ2-7, with D possibly matching TRBD2 (5 bases). The CDR3 covers 14 residues. Germline lookup yields CDR1 MNHEY and CDR2 SVGAGI. V lost 4 bases to trimming and J lost 5 bases, with 15 bases between them. The CDR3 sequence is CASSSMGVDHEQYF. The CDR3 DNA follows: TGTGCCAGCAGTTCCATGGGAGTGGACCACGAGCAGTACTTC.

This chain links TRBV6-1 with TRBJ2-7; D is unclear. V shed 0 bases and J shed 2 bases, with 8 bases lying between them. The CDR3 is 14 amino acids. The germline CDR1 and CDR2 sequences are MNHNS and SASEGT. CDR3 sequence: CASSEARGPYEQYF. DNA for the CDR3: TGTGCCAGCAGTGAAGCGCGTGGTCCCTACGAGCAGTACTTC.

This clone was counted once. This chain uses TRBV5-1 with TRBJ2-1; no definite D call. V shed 0 bases and J shed 6 bases, with 10 bases lying between them. The length of the CDR3 is 14 residues. Germline assignment: CDR1 SGHRS and CDR2 YFSETQ. The CDR3 reads CASSLEQTSNEQFF. CDR3 nucleotides: TGCGCCAGCAGCTTGGAACAGACATCCAATGAGCAGTTCTTC.

This chain links TRBV2 with TRBJ2-5; D unclear. V was pared by 4 bases and J by 5 bases, with 5 bases between. This CDR3 is built from 11 residues. Germline loops: CDR1 SNHLY, CDR2 FYNNEI. In nucleotides, the CDR3 is TGTGCCAGCAGTGTCCGGGAGACCCAGTACTTC. It translates to CASSVRETQYF.

This chain uses TRBV5-1 with TRBJ2-5; D might be TRBD1 (6 bases). Germline values: CDR1 SGHRS, CDR2 YFSETQ. The CDR3 totals 15 residues. Trimming removed 4 bases at V and 1 base at J, with 14 bases between. This CDR3 reads CASSPPLDSQETQYF. CDR3 DNA sequence: TGCGCCAGCAGCCCACCGTTGGACAGCCAAGAGACCCAGTACTTC.

The chain carries TRBV28 and TRBJ1-2; D possibly corresponds to TRBD1 (5 bases). The CDR3 sequence is 13 residues long. Germline CDR1 MDHEN, CDR2 SYDVKM. Trimming pared 1 base from V and 4 bases from J, leaving 7 bases between. The CDR3 reads CASSLSDIYGYTF. The CDR3 DNA reads TGTGCCAGCAGTTTATCGGACATCTATGGCTACACCTTC.

The J gene is TRBJ2-5, the V gene TRBV5-1, with D possibly being TRBD2 (6 bases). Germline assignment: CDR1 SGHRS and CDR2 YFSETQ. The length of the CDR3 is 13 residues. The V and J ends lost 2 bases and 4 bases respectively, with 9 bases between them. CDR3 sequence (DNA): TGCGCCAGCAGCTTTGGGAGGCGAGAGACCCAGTACTTC. Translation gives CASSFGRRETQYF.

The chain combines TRBV30 with TRBJ2-7; D may be TRBD1 (5 bases). Per germline, CDR1 GTSNPN and CDR2 SVGIG (reference sequence). V lost 4 bases and J 3 bases, leaving 13 bases between the germline ends. The CDR3 length is 13 residues. The CDR3 sequence: CAWNKGQIYEQYF. CDR3 DNA: TGTGCCTGGAACAAAGGACAAATCTACGAGCAGTACTTC.

The chain has TRBV19 and TRBJ2-1, with D tentatively TRBD1 (6 bases). Trimming removed 4 bases at V and 8 bases at J, with 9 bases between. Germline V gene lookup returns CDR1 LNHDA and CDR2 SQIVND (reference sequence). This CDR3 contains 12 residues. In DNA, the CDR3 is TGTGCCAGTAGTAAGACAGGAGATGAGCAGTTCTTC. Residues: CASSKTGDEQFF.

This CDR3 is CASRVAARQNTEAFF. CDR3 DNA: TGTGCCAGCCGCGTGGCCGCGCGGCAGAACACTGAAGCTTTCTTT. The chain is built from TRBV2 and TRBJ1-1; D not certain. Germline V CDR1 and CDR2: SNHLY, FYNNEI. The CDR3 runs 15 residues. The V end was cut by 8 bases, the J end by 1 base, with 17 bases between.